The 12 T cell receptor beta chains below all came from one sample that was sequenced in a study of T cell clonality in common variable immunodeficiency. The protocol was immunoSEQ multiplex PCR, while the TCRdb copy is restricted to in-frame clones and leaves out a portion. The sample yields around 40,000 clones, without any singletons. The sample consisted of peripheral blood mononuclear cells. The receptors shown here come from a person aged 18 to 69 in good health.

This clone was recorded at least ten times. The read gets to within 3 residues of the CDR3 end, and the germline J gene fills in the rest. The chain uses TRBV19 and TRBJ1-5; D is perhaps TRBD1 (5 bases). Germline lookup yields CDR1 LNHDA and CDR2 SQIVND (reference sequence). The V and J ends lost 7 bases and 0 bases respectively, with 19 bases between them. This CDR3 contains 17 residues. The sequenced part of the CDR3 DNA is TGTGCCAGTACCTCCCTCGGGGGAGGGGATAGCAATCAGCCC. It encodes CASTSLGGGDSNQP. The full CDR3 protein reads CASTSLGGGDSNQPQHF.

To note about this clone: The read ends 3 residues before the CDR3 terminus; that terminus is restored from the germline J gene. The rearrangement links TRBV19 to TRBJ2-3; no firm D call. Germline V gene lookup returns CDR1 LNHDA and CDR2 SQIVND (reference sequence). The CDR3 is 14 residues long. The covered CDR3 bases are TGTGCCAGTAGTATGCAGAGTACCCAAGAGGCG. It translates to CASSMQSTQEA. The CDR3, in full, reads CASSMQSTQEAQYF.

This clone showed up many times. The CDR3 end falls 3 residues outside the read, so it is completed with the germline J gene. The chain links TRBV18 to TRBJ2-5; D ambiguous. This CDR3 is 14 amino acids long. V shed 6 bases and J shed 1 base, with 12 bases lying between them. CDR1 KGHSH and CDR2 LQKENI come from the germline V gene. Incomplete CDR3 DNA: TGTGCCAGCTCCCCCACGGGTCGCCAAGAGACC. This codes for CASSPTGRQET. The complete CDR3 protein is CASSPTGRQETQYF.

This clone showed up many times. The read finishes 3 residues shy of the CDR3 end, and the germline J gene is used to complete it. The chain has TRBV6-1 and TRBJ1-2; D gene unclear. The CDR3 is 15 residues long. Trimming took 1 base from V and 3 from J, leaving 12 bases between them. Germline CDR1 reads MNHNS; CDR2 reads SASEGT. The part of the CDR3 DNA that was read is TGTGCCAGCAGTGAAGTGTGGACCGGGGACTATGGC. This sequence encodes CASSEVWTGDYG. The CDR3 in its entirety is CASSEVWTGDYGYTF.

Notes on this clone: The sequence runs out 3 residues before the end of the CDR3; the remainder is reconstructed from the germline J gene. The J gene is TRBJ2-3, the V gene TRBV19; D is possibly TRBD2 (5 bases). The germline V gene has CDR1 LNHDA and CDR2 SQIVND (reference sequence). This CDR3 is built from 13 residues. The covered CDR3 bases are TGTGCCAGTGGCGGGCAGGTGGTTGAGCCG. This translates into CASGGQVVEP. The complete CDR3 reads CASGGQVVEPQYF. The variable domain in full, with the rest retrieved from reference TRBV19 and TRBJ2-3, is DGGITQSPKYLFRKEGQNVTLSCEQNLNHDAMYWYRQDPGQGLRLIYYSQIVNDFQKGDIAEGYSVSREKKESFPLTVTSAQKNPTAFYLCASGGQVVEPQYFGPGTRLTVL.

This clone was detected many times. The read is 3 residues too short to cover the CDR3 end, so that end is filled in from the germline J gene. V gene TRBV4-2 combines with J gene TRBJ2-2; weak D call: TRBD1 (5 bases). The CDR3 spans 15 residues. Germline assignment: CDR1 LGHNA and CDR2 YNFKEQ. V lost 4 bases to trimming and J lost 4 bases, with 13 bases between them. The CDR3 bases that were read are TGTGCCAGCAGCCGCCTCCCCGACAGCACCGGGGAG. This encodes CASSRLPDSTGE. The CDR3 reads in full as CASSRLPDSTGELFF.

This clone was counted at least ten times. The CDR3 extends 3 residues past the end of the read, so its final part is completed from the germline J gene. V is TRBV7-9 and J is TRBJ2-5; D perhaps matches TRBD1 (5 bases). This CDR3 comprises 14 residues. The germline V gene has CDR1 SEHNR and CDR2 FQNEAQ (reference sequence). Trimming shortened V by 5 bases and J by 0 bases, and 10 bases separated the two germline ends. CDR3 sequence: CASSLRQNQETQYF. The part of the CDR3 DNA that was read is TGTGCCAGCAGCCTTAGACAGAACCAAGAGACC.

This clone was seen many times. The missing CDR3 end, 3 residues past where the read stops, is filled in from the germline J gene. The rearrangement links TRBV20-1 to TRBJ2-1; 10 bases are a match to TRBD2. This CDR3 contains 15 residues. V lost 3 bases, J lost 9 bases, and 11 bases stayed unmatched. Per germline, CDR1 DFQATT and CDR2 SNEGSKA (reference sequence). The CDR3 DNA, read in part, is TGCAGTGCTAGGTCGACTAGCGGGTTAGGCCTTGAG. It codes for CSARSTSGLGLE. The whole CDR3 region reads CSARSTSGLGLEQFF.

This clone was recorded at least ten times. The sequenced fragment ends 3 residues before the CDR3 boundary, so the rest is inferred from the germline J gene. The chain joins TRBV9 to TRBJ2-7; a possible D gene is TRBD1 (6 bases). There are 14 residues in the CDR3. The V and J ends lost 4 bases and 3 bases respectively, with 14 bases between them. Germline V CDR1 and CDR2: SGDLS, YYNGEE. The CDR3 loop is CASSQQGVNYEQYF. The covered CDR3 bases are TGTGCCAGCAGCCAACAGGGTGTAAACTACGAG.

The table lists this clone with many counts. With the read ending 3 residues before the CDR3 end, the germline J gene is used to fill in that end. Other DNA sequences in this specimen translate into the identical CDR3. This rearrangement joins TRBV20-1 to TRBJ2-2; 10 bases agree with TRBD2. From germline, CDR1 is DFQATT and CDR2 SNEGSKA (reference sequence). The CDR3 covers 18 residues. V shed 3 bases, J shed 1 base, and the junction held 11 bases outside the gene matches. CDR3 protein: CSASTTLAGAMNTGELFF. Incomplete CDR3 DNA: TGCAGTGCTAGCACAACTCTAGCGGGAGCCATGAACACCGGGGAG.

This clone occurred many times. The read stops 3 residues short of the end of the CDR3; the missing end is completed from the germline J gene. V is TRBV6-2 or TRBV6-3 and J is TRBJ2-2; a possible D gene is TRBD1 (6 bases). The germline V and J ends were trimmed by 10 bases and 2 bases, with 23 bases remaining between them. CDR1 is MNHEY, CDR2 SVGEGT, per germline. The CDR3 totals 17 residues. The CDR3 reads CATRYYTGTLNTGELFF. CDR3 DNA (partial): TGTGCCACCCGGTACTATACCGGGACACTTAACACCGGGGAG.

At least ten counts were recorded for this clone. The observed sequence ends 3 residues before the CDR3 terminus, with the missing tail filled in from the germline J gene. The J gene is TRBJ1-1, the V gene TRBV20-1; D is undetermined. Germline CDR1 reads DFQATT; CDR2 reads SNEGSKA (reference sequence). Trimming removed 0 bases at V and 5 bases at J, with 13 bases between. The CDR3 has 14 amino acids. The part of the CDR3 DNA that was read is TGCAGTGCTAGAGATGGAAGGGTGTGGACTGAA. It encodes CSARDGRVWTE. The full CDR3 protein reads CSARDGRVWTEAFF.